The 30 T cell receptor beta chains below were found in one sample sequenced in a study of CD8 T cells in ankylosing spondylitis. TCRdb used MiXCR to reprocess the 5' RACE reads, holding one entry per CDR3 protein. This table has some 330,000 distinct CDR3 sequences, approximately 8% appearing once. Study-wide results and limits: Among TCR beta sequences, a motif of about 8 highly homologous variants appeared characteristic of ankylosing spondylitis blood.

These receptors lack a known antigen. Specimen: blood, either unsorted or a sorted T cell fraction (not recorded which). The receptors shown here come from a male donor with ankylosing spondylitis.

J is TRBJ2-1 and V is TRBV7-9; D assignment may be TRBD1 or TRBD2 (5 bases each). The CDR3 has 15 residues. Germline V gene lookup returns CDR1 SEHNR and CDR2 FQNEAQ (reference sequence). The V gene lost 1 base and the J gene lost 2 bases, with 9 bases spanning the gap. The DNA for the CDR3 is TGTGCCAGCAGCTTAGGACTGGGACCCTACAATGAGCAGTTCTTC. Translating gives CASSLGLGPYNEQFF.

This clonotype has only a few counts. CDR3 coding DNA: TGTGCCAGCAGCTTGAGCACCCACTCACCCCTCCACTTT. This encodes CASSLSTHSPLHF. The chain employs TRBV7-3 and TRBJ1-6; no clear D. The V gene's germline CDR1 is SGHTA and CDR2 FQGTGA. The CDR3 contains 13 residues. Trimming removed 3 bases at V and 10 bases at J, with 10 bases between.

This clonotype was detected a few times. The J gene is TRBJ2-3, the V gene TRBV7-6; 7 positions agree with TRBD2. The CDR3 is 15 residues long. V lost 4 bases to trimming and J lost 0 bases; unmatched junction nucleotides: 4. Germline V gene lookup returns CDR1 SGHVS and CDR2 FNYEAQ. CDR3 in amino acids: CASSYLAASTDTQYF. CDR3 sequence (DNA): TGTGCCAGCAGCTACCTAGCGGCTAGCACAGATACGCAGTATTTT. The full variable domain, rest sourced from reference TRBV7-6 and TRBJ2-3, is GAGVSQSPRYKVTKRGQDVALRCDPISGHVSLYWYRQALGQGPEFLTYFNYEAQQDKSGLPNDRFSAERPEGSISTLTIQRTEQRDSAMYRCASSYLAASTDTQYFGPGTRLTVL.

This clonotype appeared a few times. The chain has TRBV10-1 and TRBJ2-3; no reliable D call. The CDR3 consists of 16 residues. The V end lost 3 bases, the J end lost 0 bases, and 13 bases lay between the germline ends. Germline values: CDR1 WNHNN, CDR2 SYGVQD (reference sequence). The CDR3 DNA sequence: TGCGCCAGCAGTGACCCAACCAGCACTAGCACAGATACGCAGTATTTT. Translated, it gives CASSDPTSTSTDTQYF.

V usage is TRBV20-1 and J usage is TRBJ1-1; unclear D gene. Looked up from germline, CDR1 is DFQATT and CDR2 is SNEGSKA (reference sequence). The V end lost 6 bases, the J end lost 3 bases, and 14 bases lay between the germline ends. The CDR3 covers 13 residues. DNA of the CDR3: TGCAGTGCCCATACAGAGTCGGACACTGAAGCTTTCTTT. The encoded protein is CSAHTESDTEAFF.

This clonotype was recorded many times. The rearrangement links TRBV2 to TRBJ2-7, with a tentative D call TRBD2 (6 bases). Germline V gene sequence: CDR1 SNHLY, CDR2 FYNNEI. CDR3 size: 12 residues. V was trimmed by 6 bases and J by 2 bases, leaving 8 bases between them. The CDR3 DNA sequence: TGTGCCAGCAGCGGGAGCGCCTACGAGCAGTACTTC. It codes for CASSGSAYEQYF. The complete variable domain, with remaining parts taken from reference TRBV2 and TRBJ2-7, reads EPEVTQTPSHQVTQMGQEVILRCVPISNHLYFYWYRQILGQKVEFLVSFYNNEISEKSEIFDDQFSVERPDGSNFTLKIRSTKLEDSAMYFCASSGSAYEQYFGPGTRLTVT.

Only a few counts were recorded for this clonotype. CDR3 sequence: CSATGTGASYEQYF. The CDR3, as DNA: TGCAGTGCCACCGGGACAGGGGCCTCCTACGAGCAGTACTTC. The V call is TRBV20-1, the J call TRBJ2-7; 10 bases are a match to TRBD1. In germline, CDR1 is DFQATT, CDR2 SNEGSKA (reference sequence). The V segment lost 6 bases and the J segment 0 bases; nucleotides outside the gene matches: 5. The CDR3 spans 14 residues.

The rearrangement links TRBV20-1 to TRBJ2-5; unclear D gene. The CDR3 contains 15 residues. Germline-derived CDR1 and CDR2 are DFQATT and SNEGSKA (reference sequence). Trimming shortened V by 0 bases and J by 2 bases, and 13 bases separated the two germline ends. This CDR3 reads CSARDAVGIQETQYF. Here the CDR3 DNA reads TGCAGTGCTAGAGATGCGGTCGGTATACAAGAGACCCAGTACTTC.

The chain links TRBV5-1 to TRBJ2-7; D is uncertain. CDR3 length: 16 residues. Germline V gene sequence: CDR1 SGHRS, CDR2 YFSETQ. The V end was cut by 3 bases, the J end by 6 bases, with 22 bases between. This CDR3 reads CASSSSAYSETTEQYF. The CDR3 nucleotides are TGCGCCAGCAGCTCCTCCGCGTACAGCGAGACGACCGAGCAGTACTTC.

This clonotype was observed at least ten times. The chain is built from TRBV5-1 and TRBJ1-1; D may be TRBD1 (6 bases). The V end lost 4 bases, the J end lost 4 bases, and 14 bases lay between the germline ends. The CDR3 spans 14 residues. The germline gives CDR1 SGHRS, CDR2 YFSETQ. The chain's CDR3 is CASSPGGAVTEAFF. CDR3 DNA sequence: TGCGCCAGCAGCCCCGGGGGGGCAGTCACTGAAGCTTTCTTT. Full variable domain (outside the CDR3, taken from reference TRBV5-1 and TRBJ1-1): KAGVTQTPRYLIKTRGQQVTLSCSPISGHRSVSWYQQTPGQGLQFLFEYFSETQRNKGNFPGRFSGRQFSNSRSEMNVSTLELGDSALYLCASSPGGAVTEAFFGQGTRLTVV.

The chain employs TRBV5-6 and TRBJ2-1, with 11 bases matching TRBD2. CDR3 size: 15 residues. Germline V gives CDR1 SGHDT, CDR2 YYEEEE. With V trimmed by 1 base and J by 8 bases, 5 bases remained unmatched. The CDR3: CASSLTSGRPHEQFF. The CDR3 DNA follows: TGTGCCAGCAGCTTGACTAGCGGGAGACCCCATGAGCAGTTCTTC.

This clonotype was counted at least ten times. The rearrangement joins TRBV28 to TRBJ2-7; possible D gene TRBD2, 5 bases. Trimming cost V 3 bases and J 7 bases, with 10 bases left between them. This CDR3 is built from 12 residues. Germline V gene data show CDR1 as MDHEN and CDR2 as SYDVKM. CDR3 DNA: TGTGCCAGCAGTTTGGCACGGGGAGAGCAGTACTTC. Translation: CASSLARGEQYF.

The rearrangement joins TRBV2 to TRBJ1-4; the D is unclear. V was shortened by 5 bases and J by 7 bases, with 14 bases between the two germline ends. CDR1 SNHLY and CDR2 FYNNEI come from the germline V gene. This CDR3 has 14 amino acids. CDR3 residues: CASSPDVGREKLFF. CDR3 coding DNA: TGTGCCAGCAGTCCGGACGTAGGACGTGAAAAACTGTTTTTT.

The table lists this clonotype with a few counts. This sequence joins TRBV5-1 and TRBJ2-5; possible D gene TRBD1, 5 bases. Germline assignment: CDR1 SGHRS and CDR2 YFSETQ. The germline V and J ends were trimmed by 0 bases and 4 bases, with 16 bases remaining between them. The CDR3 runs to 16 residues. Written as DNA, the CDR3 is TGCGCCAGCAGCTTGGCTGGGGCCGCCGTTGGAGAGACCCAGTACTTC. This gives the protein CASSLAGAAVGETQYF. The full variable domain, completed using reference TRBV5-1 and TRBJ2-5, is KAGVTQTPRYLIKTRGQQVTLSCSPISGHRSVSWYQQTPGQGLQFLFEYFSETQRNKGNFPGRFSGRQFSNSRSEMNVSTLELGDSALYLCASSLAGAAVGETQYFGPGTRLLVL.

This clonotype showed up just a few times. The chain has TRBV6-6 and TRBJ2-1, with D perhaps TRBD1 (5 bases). CDR3 length: 13 residues. CDR1 is MNHNY, CDR2 SVGAGI, per germline (reference sequence). Between the trimmed V and J ends, which lost 2 bases and 6 bases, there was a span of 8 bases. The CDR3 sequence is CASSYGARNEQFF. CDR3 sequence (DNA): TGTGCCAGCAGTTACGGGGCGCGCAATGAGCAGTTCTTC.

The V gene is TRBV7-9, the J gene TRBJ2-5; 9 bases align to TRBD2. The CDR3 is 16 amino acids. The V and J ends lost 2 bases and 5 bases, in that order; junction bases with no gene match: 9. Germline-derived CDR1 and CDR2 are SEHNR and FQNEAQ (reference sequence). In DNA form, the CDR3 reads TGTGCCAGCAGCTTATTGCGGGAGGGCCGGAGGGAGACCCAGTACTTC. Translation gives CASSLLREGRRETQYF.

This clonotype came up a few times. V is TRBV6-1 and J is TRBJ2-1, with TRBD2 matching 8 bases. J gave up 4 bases and V 5 bases, and 10 bases lay outside the gene matches. Germline loops: CDR1 MNHNS, CDR2 SASEGT. The length of the CDR3 is 16 residues. CDR3 sequence (DNA): TGTGCCAGCAGTCCATTACTAGCGGAGCAGTACAATGAGCAGTTCTTC. Amino acids: CASSPLLAEQYNEQFF.

This clonotype was detected only a few times. J is TRBJ2-3 and V is TRBV29-1; 8 bases line up with TRBD2. The germline V gene encodes CDR1 SQVTM and CDR2 ANQGSEA. There are 15 residues in the CDR3. After removal of 4 bases from V and 1 base from J, the junction contained 7 bases not matched to a gene. The CDR3: CSVGSSGSRTDTQYF. The CDR3 nucleotides read TGCAGCGTTGGGTCCAGCGGGAGCCGCACAGATACGCAGTATTTT.

This clonotype has more than one count but fewer than ten. The V gene is TRBV4-1, the J gene TRBJ1-5, with D tentatively TRBD1 (5 bases). Germline-derived CDR1 and CDR2 are MGHRA and YSYEKL. The CDR3 is 16 amino acids. Trimming shortened V by 1 base and J by 0 bases, and 10 bases separated the two germline ends. The CDR3 is CASSQGGPYSNQPQHF. DNA of the CDR3: TGCGCCAGCAGCCAAGGGGGCCCTTATAGCAATCAGCCCCAGCATTTT.

This clonotype occurred a few times. The chain couples TRBV20-1 to TRBJ2-3, with unresolved D. V was cut by 3 bases and J by 8 bases, with 18 bases left in between. This CDR3 comprises 14 residues. Per germline, CDR1 DFQATT and CDR2 SNEGSKA (reference sequence). This CDR3 is CSASIYDVRGTQYF. CDR3 in DNA: TGCAGTGCTAGTATCTACGACGTTCGAGGTACGCAGTATTTT.

The gene calls are TRBV20-1 and TRBJ2-3; D is possibly TRBD1 (6 bases). The germline gives CDR1 DFQATT, CDR2 SNEGSKA (reference sequence). The CDR3 consists of 14 residues. V dropped 7 bases and J dropped 0 bases, with 14 bases sitting between them. The CDR3 spells CSGGTYSSTDTQYF. The DNA of the CDR3 is TGCAGTGGGGGGACATATTCTAGCACAGATACGCAGTATTTT.

The V gene is TRBV5-1, the J gene TRBJ2-1; the match to TRBD2 covers 8 bases. The trim removed 3 bases at V and 6 bases at J, leaving 11 bases unmatched. The CDR3 has 16 residues. CDR1 and CDR2 (germline): SGHRS, YFSETQ. The CDR3 is CASSSQPSGRINEQFF. The CDR3 nucleotides read TGCGCCAGCAGCTCACAACCCAGCGGGAGAATCAATGAGCAGTTCTTC.

This clonotype was picked up a small number of times. This chain uses TRBV5-4 with TRBJ2-3, with TRBD1 matching over 7 bases. The germline V gene encodes CDR1 SGHNT and CDR2 YYREEE (reference sequence). The junction had 6 bases not matched to a gene; V was cut back by 2 bases and J by 0 bases. The CDR3 length is 16 residues. DNA of the CDR3: TGTGCCAGCAGCTTAGACAGGGTACTGAGCACAGATACGCAGTATTTT. Its protein is CASSLDRVLSTDTQYF.

This clonotype showed up many times. The chain carries TRBV25-1 and TRBJ1-1, with 7 bases fitting TRBD1. The germline V gene has CDR1 MGHDK and CDR2 SYGVNS. The CDR3 contains 14 residues. Trimming cost V 8 bases and J 4 bases; bases outside gene matches: 10. The CDR3 loop is CASRQGVGGTEAFF. The CDR3, as DNA: TGTGCCAGCCGACAGGGAGTAGGGGGCACTGAAGCTTTCTTT.

The chain recombines TRBV28 with TRBJ2-7; 9 bases map to TRBD2. Germline V gene lookup returns CDR1 MDHEN and CDR2 SYDVKM. V shed 7 bases, J shed 1 base, and the junction held 2 bases outside the gene matches. The CDR3 is 13 residues long. The CDR3 loop is CASKAGGSYEQYF. The CDR3 bases are TGTGCCAGCAAGGCGGGGGGGTCCTACGAGCAGTACTTC.

This clonotype has a handful of counts. V and J are TRBV3-1 and TRBJ2-7, with D possibly TRBD2 on 6 matching bases. The CDR3 contains 11 residues. CDR1 and CDR2 from the germline V gene are LGHDT and YNNKEL (reference sequence). Between the trimmed V and J ends, which lost 6 bases and 7 bases, there was a span of 10 bases. The CDR3 DNA sequence: TGTGCCAGCAGGCGGGAAAAGGAGCAGTACTTC. Encoded protein: CASRREKEQYF.

The chain has TRBV4-2 and TRBJ1-5, with 10 nucleotides matching TRBD1. The CDR3 is 18 residues long. V was pared by 4 bases and J by 0 bases, with 9 bases of the junction left unmatched. The germline V gene encodes CDR1 LGHNA and CDR2 YNFKEQ. The CDR3 protein is CASSPNFRQGASNQPQHF. In nucleotides, the CDR3 is TGTGCCAGCAGCCCCAATTTTCGACAGGGGGCTAGCAATCAGCCCCAGCATTTT.

This clonotype was seen more than once but under ten times. This chain uses TRBV29-1 with TRBJ2-7; possibly TRBD2 for D (6 bases). This CDR3 is built from 12 residues. Germline V gene sequence: CDR1 SQVTM, CDR2 ANQGSEA. CDR3 nucleotide sequence: TGCGGGGGATTCGGGACTCTCTTCGAGCAGTACTTC. Translated, it gives CGGFGTLFEQYF.

The sample holds a few counts of this clonotype. The chain links TRBV5-1 to TRBJ2-2, with D perhaps given as TRBD1 or TRBD2 (5 bases each). This CDR3 comprises 18 residues. CDR1 is SGHRS, CDR2 YFSETQ, per germline. V shed 0 bases and J shed 3 bases, with 18 bases lying between them. DNA for the CDR3: TGCGCCAGCAGCTTGGTTTTCGGGGTCGGGACCGACACCGGGGAGCTGTTTTTT. This sequence encodes CASSLVFGVGTDTGELFF.

The chain employs TRBV7-9 and TRBJ2-1, with D hard to call. V was trimmed by 4 bases and J by 8 bases, leaving 9 bases between them. The CDR3 totals 12 residues. Germline lookup yields CDR1 SEHNR and CDR2 FQNEAQ (reference sequence). The CDR3 DNA reads TGTGCCAGCAGCTCCCTAGTTCATGAGCAGTTCTTC. This translates into CASSSLVHEQFF.